This TCR beta chain was recovered during a study of T cell clonality in common variable immunodeficiency. Repertoires were generated with immunoSEQ multiplex PCR, while TCRdb's copy carries only in-frame clones and drops some. This sample has more than 30,000 clones, each found more than once. Germline-derived CDR1 and CDR2 are KGHSH and LQKENI. The V end lost 3 bases, the J end lost 2 bases, and 13 bases lay between the germline ends. This CDR3 region has 15 residues. Findings and limits, study-wide: CVID subjects had higher TCRbeta clonality than healthy controls, most marked in about a third. What drives increased CVID clonality needs T cell subpopulation sequencing.

This clone was seen ten or more times. Its antigen is not known. The missing CDR3 end, 3 residues past where the read stops, is filled in from the germline J gene. The sequenced material came from peripheral blood mononuclear cells. The TCR comes from a person aged 18-70 years in good health. The chain combines TRBV18 with TRBJ1-1; the D gene is possibly TRBD1 (6 bases). The sequenced CDR3 bases are TGTGCCAGCTCACCCCTCGGACAGACAAACACTGAA. This encodes CASSPLGQTNTE. The entire CDR3 is CASSPLGQTNTEAFF.